The present T cell receptor (beta chain) was sequenced within a study of blood T cell repertoires in COVID-19. Overall study context: Spain, Italy and the United States supplied samples that represented acute and convalescent COVID-19.

Here immunoSEQ multiplex PCR was the method, and the copy in TCRdb shows in-frame clones only, minus some. The sample records roughly 100,000 clones, around 80% being singletons. The CDR3 loop spans 13 amino acids. V was trimmed by 1 base and J by 10 bases, leaving 11 bases between them. Germline loops: CDR1 LGHNA, CDR2 YNFKEQ. The sample taken for sequencing was peripheral blood. The TCR comes from a woman in her fifties or sixties with acute or convalescent COVID-19. The rearrangement links TRBV4-2 to TRBJ2-1; D is possibly TRBD2 (6 bases). The CDR3 protein is CASSQGVRGEQFF. In nucleotides, the CDR3 is TGTGCCAGCAGCCAAGGCGTCCGGGGGGAGCAGTTCTTC.